The 21 T cell receptor beta chains below all came from one sample that was sequenced in a study of cytomegalovirus exposure and HLA in healthy donors. Method: immunoSEQ multiplex PCR; TCRdb's copy keeps in-frame clones and lacks some. The profile covers roughly 120,000 clones, with about nine tenths appearing a single time and about 4.1% taken by the ten largest. Sequenced: PBMCs. All receptors derive from a man younger than 30 in good health and CMV-seropositive.

The V gene is TRBV18, the J gene TRBJ2-3, with TRBD2 matching over 11 bases. This CDR3 spans 16 amino acids. Per germline, CDR1 KGHSH and CDR2 LQKENI. V was pared by 3 bases and J by 2 bases, with 4 bases of the junction left unmatched. CDR3 in amino acids: CASSPLLAGATDTQYF. For the CDR3, the DNA is TGTGCCAGCTCACCTCTACTAGCGGGGGCCACAGATACGCAGTATTTT.

The chain employs TRBV29-1 and TRBJ2-1; TRBD2 matches at 8 bases. Per germline, CDR1 SQVTM and CDR2 ANQGSEA. The CDR3 totals 13 residues. V gave up 6 bases and J gave up 6 bases; unmatched junction bases: 7. The CDR3 nucleotides are TGCAGCGTGGGGGGTAGCGGGGTCAATGAGCAGTTCTTC. Protein: CSVGGSGVNEQFF.

CDR3 sequence: CASSDIGANVLTF. In DNA form, the CDR3 reads TGTGCCAGCTCAGATATCGGGGCCAACGTCCTGACTTTC. This chain connects TRBV7-9 to TRBJ2-6; D unclear. Trimming left V 8 bases short and J 4 bases short, with 9 bases between. The CDR3 is made up of 13 amino acids. Germline CDR1 SEHNR, CDR2 FQNEAQ (reference sequence).

CDR3 sequence: CASSQGNTGELFF. CDR3 DNA: TGTGCCAGCAGCCAGGGAAACACCGGGGAGCTGTTTTTT. V usage is TRBV6-1 and J usage is TRBJ2-2, with TRBD1 as a possible D gene (5 bases). The CDR3 consists of 13 residues. V was cut by 6 bases and J by 2 bases, with 7 bases left in between. CDR1 is MNHNS, CDR2 SASEGT, per germline.

The CDR3 bases are TGTGCCAGCAGTCCCCGACATCCATCGTACGAGCAGTACTTC. As protein: CASSPRHPSYEQYF. The genes are TRBV27 and TRBJ2-7; D call uncertain. V dropped 5 bases and J dropped 4 bases, with 15 bases sitting between them. The CDR3 totals 14 residues. Per the germline V gene, CDR1 is MNHEY and CDR2 is SMNVEV (reference sequence).

The chain employs TRBV9 and TRBJ1-4; 10 bases agree with TRBD1. The CDR3 length is 15 residues. Germline CDR1 is SGDLS and CDR2 is YYNGEE. V trimming: 1 base; J trimming: 6 bases; junction bases outside the gene matches: 3. CDR3 coding DNA: TGTGCCAGCAGCGTAAAAGGGACAGGGGATGAAAAACTGTTTTTT. Protein: CASSVKGTGDEKLFF.

The V and J genes are TRBV27 and TRBJ2-3; 7 bases are shared with TRBD2. Losses at the gene ends were 8 bases for V and 4 bases for J; bases not matched to a gene: 9. The germline CDR1 and CDR2 sequences are MNHEY and SMNVEV (reference sequence). The CDR3 has 14 residues. CDR3 residues: CASATSIPADTQYF. The CDR3, as DNA: TGTGCCAGCGCGACTAGCATCCCCGCAGATACGCAGTATTTT.

This clone is a singleton in its sample. The chain carries TRBV6-4 and TRBJ2-1, with TRBD2 identical over 8 bases. Losses at the gene ends were 7 bases for V and 3 bases for J; bases not matched to a gene: 17. Looked up from germline, CDR1 is MRHNA and CDR2 is SNTAGT. The CDR3 length is 18 residues. CDR3 DNA sequence: TGTGCCAGCAATCTTATGAACCGAGCGGGGGCTGGCTACAATGAGCAGTTCTTC. Translating it yields CASNLMNRAGAGYNEQFF.

CDR3 region: CASSPINRGNTEAFF. The CDR3 DNA reads TGTGCCAGCAGCCCTATTAACAGGGGCAACACTGAAGCTTTCTTT. The J gene is TRBJ1-1, the V gene TRBV11-2, with 7 positions matching TRBD1. This CDR3 comprises 15 residues. Germline CDR1 is SGHAT and CDR2 is FQNNGV. V trimming: 5 bases; J trimming: 2 bases; junction bases outside the gene matches: 8.

The rearrangement links TRBV10-3 to TRBJ2-7, with a tentative D call TRBD1 (5 bases). Trimming shortened V by 0 bases and J by 2 bases, and 11 bases separated the two germline ends. This CDR3 has 15 residues. Germline-derived CDR1 and CDR2 are ENHRY and SYGVKD. The CDR3 DNA reads as TGTGCCATCAGTGAGTCACCCAGGGATCCCTACGAGCAGTACTTC. This translates into CAISESPRDPYEQYF.

The CDR3 region has the DNA TGCGCCAGCAGCACAGGGTACGGGGACAGGGCCTACGAGCAGTACTTC. Encoded protein: CASSTGYGDRAYEQYF. The chain recombines TRBV5-1 with TRBJ2-7; 9 nucleotides agree with TRBD1. Trimming removed 4 bases from V and 2 bases from J; junction bases left unmatched: 10. The CDR3 has 16 residues. Germline-derived CDR1 and CDR2 are SGHRS and YFSETQ.

The J gene is TRBJ2-7, the V gene TRBV11-2; D unclear. The CDR3 consists of 17 residues. Germline values: CDR1 SGHAT, CDR2 FQNNGV. V was shortened by 3 bases and J by 2 bases, with 20 bases between the two germline ends. The CDR3 loop reads CASSFPSKPVVPYEQYF. CDR3 DNA sequence: TGTGCCAGCAGCTTCCCCTCGAAACCGGTGGTTCCCTACGAGCAGTACTTC.

The chain couples TRBV7-2 to TRBJ2-7; tentatively, D is TRBD1 (8 bases). The CDR3 runs to 15 residues. CDR1 is SGHTA and CDR2 is FQGNSA in the germline V gene. V lost 1 base, J lost 3 bases, and 13 bases lay in between. This CDR3 reads CASSLGGGQVYEQYF. For the CDR3, the DNA is TGTGCCAGCAGCTTAGGGGGGGGACAGGTCTACGAGCAGTACTTC.

The chain carries TRBV28 and TRBJ1-3; D gene unclear. The CDR3 contains 14 residues. Between the trimmed V and J ends, which lost 3 bases and 4 bases, there was a span of 10 bases. Per germline, CDR1 MDHEN and CDR2 SYDVKM. The CDR3 DNA sequence: TGTGCCAGCAGTTTGGCGGCTACGGGAAACACCATATATTTT. Its protein product is CASSLAATGNTIYF.

The chain has TRBV4-2 and TRBJ1-2; D is possibly TRBD1 (6 bases). The CDR3 spans 15 residues. CDR1 LGHNA and CDR2 YNFKEQ come from the germline V gene. V was trimmed by 4 bases and J by 2 bases, leaving 14 bases between them. CDR3 bases: TGTGCCAGCAGCCCCCGTTTGGACAGCAACTATGGCTACACCTTC. This encodes CASSPRLDSNYGYTF.

The V call is TRBV4-2, the J call TRBJ2-4; D is unclear. Germline CDR1 and CDR2: LGHNA and YNFKEQ. V gave up 0 bases and J gave up 0 bases, with 12 bases separating them. The CDR3 covers 17 residues. CDR3 residues: CASSQDRRELAKNIQYF. CDR3 nucleotide sequence: TGTGCCAGCAGCCAAGATCGAAGAGAACTAGCCAAAAACATTCAGTACTTC.

The V gene is TRBV14, the J gene TRBJ1-1; 7 bases match TRBD1. The junction had 12 bases not matched to a gene; V was cut back by 8 bases and J by 3 bases. Germline V gene lookup returns CDR1 SGHDN and CDR2 FVKESK. The length of the CDR3 is 15 residues. CDR3 sequence: CASGRTTGVYTEAFF. The DNA of the CDR3 is TGTGCCAGCGGACGGACAACAGGGGTGTACACTGAAGCTTTCTTT.

The gene calls are TRBV6-5 and TRBJ2-7; 8 positions match TRBD1. Unmatched junction bases numbered 3, after V lost 2 bases and J lost 0 bases. From germline, CDR1 is MNHEY and CDR2 SVGAGI. CDR3 length equals 15 residues. CDR3 nucleotide sequence: TGTGCCAGCAGTTACGGGACAGGCGTCTCCTACGAGCAGTACTTC. Encoded protein: CASSYGTGVSYEQYF.

This chain uses TRBV10-2 with TRBJ2-2; TRBD2 matches at 9 bases. This CDR3 is built from 16 residues. V dropped 8 bases and J dropped 4; count of bases not matched to a gene: 11. Germline lookup yields CDR1 WSHSY and CDR2 SAAADI. CDR3 protein: CASSEGSGGPTGELFF. DNA of the CDR3: TGCGCCAGCTCCGAGGGTAGCGGGGGCCCCACCGGGGAGCTGTTTTTT.

The rearrangement links TRBV4-3 to TRBJ2-7, with 7 bases lining up with TRBD1. The V and J ends lost 0 bases and 6 bases, in that order; junction bases with no gene match: 11. The CDR3 is made up of 16 amino acids. The germline gives CDR1 LGHNA, CDR2 YSLEER. CDR3 loop: CASSQERGPPVSEQYF. In DNA, the CDR3 is TGCGCCAGCAGCCAAGAAAGGGGGCCACCGGTGAGCGAGCAGTACTTC.

The rearrangement uses TRBV5-6 and TRBJ2-7, with TRBD1 matching over 9 bases. The CDR3 is 17 amino acids. CDR1 SGHDT and CDR2 YYEEEE come from the germline V gene. V trimming: 0 bases; J trimming: 3 bases; junction bases outside the gene matches: 10. CDR3 residues: CASSLDWGATGGYEQYF. DNA for the CDR3: TGTGCCAGCAGCTTGGATTGGGGGGCGACAGGGGGCTACGAGCAGTACTTC.